This T cell receptor beta chain was sequenced during a study of shared clonotypes between healthy human individuals. Overall study findings and caveats: Relative to their counterparts shared across all four donors, non-shared clonotypes exhibited diminished generation probabilities.

About this clone: No antigen is known for it.

Original methodology: ImmunoSEQ only sent back junction sequences with no quality scores, so filtering was done differently. The method was immunoSEQ multiplex PCR; TCRdb's version includes in-frame clones alone and lacks a portion of them. The V and J calls and clone size come from that table; D and trimming were worked out from the DNA. The table shows around 1 million clones, with approximately 80% occurring only once. The CDR3 runs to 16 residues. CDR1 SGHRS and CDR2 YFSETQ come from the germline V gene. V shed 4 bases and J 0 bases; nucleotides not matched to a gene: 6. The chain links TRBV5-1 to TRBJ1-2; 10 nucleotides align to TRBD1. The receptor was isolated from a man aged 18 to 30 in good health. The material sequenced was memory CD4+ T cells sorted from blood. Subset indicated: CD45RA-negative fraction. The chain's CDR3 is CASSLRTGGANYGYTF. The CDR3 nucleotides read TGCGCCAGCAGCCTGCGGACAGGGGGAGCTAACTATGGCTACACCTTC.